The clone carrying this T cell receptor (beta chain) was seen just once. Its target is not known. Treatment given: approximately 18 received Ad26.COV2.S at low or high dose, single or two shots; roughly 5 received placebo; per-sample allocation not given. Sampling occurred on day 63 after the first vaccine or placebo injection. Vaccination used an Ad26 vector expressing Wuhan-strain SARS-CoV-2 spike. The data are from a study of Ad26.COV2.S vaccination and SARS-CoV-2 variants. As for the study in general: Ad26.COV2.S given intramuscularly, once or twice 56 days apart. Overall study findings and caveats: In TCR breadth and depth analyses, total T cell responses may have been underestimated. Reportedly, spike-specific CD8+ and CD4+ T cell responses achieved substantial breadth once vaccination had taken place.

Using immunoSEQ multiplex PCR, the repertoire was profiled, and TCRdb retains in-frame clones only, with some absent. Of fewer than 400,000 clones listed, 85% to 90% are singletons. The CDR3 extends over 16 amino acids. The trim removed 0 bases at V and 4 bases at J, leaving 8 bases unmatched. The germline CDR1 and CDR2 sequences are LGHNA and YSLEER. The gene calls are TRBV4-3 and TRBJ1-2, with 7 bases lining up with TRBD1. This clonotype was obtained from a person aged 18-60 years who received the Ad26.COV2.S COVID-19 vaccine or a placebo. This sample comprised peripheral blood, obtained in a trial of Ad26.COV2.S vaccine versus placebo. In nucleotides, the CDR3 is TGCGCCAGCAGCCAAGATCGCGGGACAGTTATCTATGGCTACACCTTC. Translated: CASSQDRGTVIYGYTF.